This TCR beta chain was sequenced for a study of T cells in tumors after PD-1 blockade (dated by TCRdb to the late 2010s). For the wider study: Prior checkpoint blockade, systemic immunosuppressant use, and recent radiotherapy or other anti-cancer therapy within 4 weeks were grounds for patient exclusion. Patients were treated with either pembrolizumab 200 mg every 3 weeks or cemiplimab 350 mg every 2 weeks. Ongoing daily vismodegib 150 mg was also given to a subset of patients during anti-PD-1 treatment. On average, peripheral blood samples had more than 90,000 TCR templates (range roughly 24,000-280,000) and fewer than 45,000 unique clonotypes. The study performed paired single-cell RNA and TCR sequencing on site-matched tumors from BCC or SCC patients before and after anti-PD-1 therapy. To compare clonotypes in blood and tumor, bulk TCR sequencing was done on under 11 peripheral blood samples taken from several patients. RECIST version 1.1 was used to assess clinical response.

The immunoSEQ platform was used to carry out deep TCRbeta sequencing. The study's processing was this. Only productive rearrangements were exported from the immunoSEQ Analyzer for further analysis. T cell phenotypes were assigned to bulk TCRbeta clonotypes by matching the clonotypes to single-cell RNA+TCR-seq clones with the same TCRbeta sequence. Clone enrichment in tumor was computed as tumor frequency divided by PBMC frequency from bulk TCR sequencing. TCRs were grouped by GLIPH into specificity groups, defined as clusters of distinct TCRs likely recognizing common antigens via shared CDR3 motifs. Entries here come from immuneACCESS through TCRdb and include only in-frame sequences with V and J called. Some clones fail to appear in such tables; in the studies checked, an unresolved V gene covers under half of the shortfall, and the cause of the remainder is unknown. V, J and clone size are taken as reported in that table, and D and trimming were inferred from the DNA itself. Recorded for this sample are 13,000 to 15,000 clones; around 80% of them occurred a single time. The ten top clones hold more than 20% of the sample.

The label giving this sample's time point can be read as: after anti-PD-1 therapy. Genomic DNA extracted from tumor biopsies or peripheral blood was used for bulk TCRbeta sequencing, with input ranging from 616 ng to 6,004 ng. Histologically proven advanced or metastatic basal or squamous cell carcinoma was present in all patients, all of whom were poor candidates for surgical resection. The basal cell carcinoma cohort comprised about eleven patients, of whom 8 had bulk tumor TCR sequencing. Summary of the overall study and its limitations: About 42% of tumor TCR clonotypes were found in blood, and some novel exhausted tumor clones appeared in pre-treatment blood, suggesting peripheral recruitment. The source of novel T cell clones was not identified and could include lymphoid organs or rare unexpanded clones within the tumor or its periphery.

About this clone: No cognate antigen has been identified for it. Qualities for individual bases were not recorded, and no much larger clone is one base off.

The germline V gene yields MNHEY for CDR1 and SVGAGI for CDR2. From the cysteine up to the phenylalanine, the CDR3 has a length of 15 residues. Just the 45-base CDR3 DNA is kept, in frame starting at base 1. Germline trimming: 8 bases from V, 2 bases from J; junction bases outside gene matches: 6. The input for sequencing was PBMCs, taken after anti-PD-1 treatment. The receptor comes from a human donor with basal cell carcinoma. Rearrangement joined TRBV6-5 to TRBJ2-3, with 11 central nucleotides matching TRBD2. The DNA sequence follows: TGTGCCAGCGCTAGCGGGGGGCCTTACACAGATACGCAGTATTTT. Its product reads: CASASGGPYTDTQYF.